This entry describes one T cell receptor beta chain. The record originates from a study of OX40 agonist ivuxolimab in advanced cancers. Study context: The study reported partial responses in three patients: one hepatocellular carcinoma, two cutaneous melanoma.

This table comes from immunoSEQ multiplex PCR, and its TCRdb copy is limited to in-frame clones, with some not included. The profile shows some 83,000 clones, approximately 83% of them singletons. V dropped 6 bases and J dropped 9 bases, with 14 bases sitting between them. The CDR3 sequence is 12 residues long. Germline loops: CDR1 SNHLY, CDR2 FYNNEI. The receptor comes from an adult with an advanced solid tumor such as melanoma, head and neck, liver or kidney cancer. The chain has TRBV2 and TRBJ1-1; a weak D match, TRBD1 (6 bases). The specimen was CD4+ or CD8+ T cells sorted from blood, collected in a trial of the OX40 agonist ivuxolimab. CDR3 DNA sequence: TGTGCCAGCAGCCAGCAGGGGTTGAAAGCTTTCTTT. This codes for CASSQQGLKAFF.